The clone carrying this T cell receptor beta chain occurred a few times. The source of the sample is a study of blood T cell repertoires in COVID-19. Study details: The cDNA or gDNA used as material had been derived from T cells, B-cell-depleted T cells, or PBMCs.

In the authors' methods: Counts of nucleated cells, estimated from reference gene primer amplification, were obtained. Profiling relied on immunoSEQ multiplex PCR, and the TCRdb table lists in-frame clones only, not all of them. D and trimming were read from the DNA, whereas the V and J calls and clone size are those reported in that table. The sample includes 200,000 to 250,000 clones, around 85% of them seen just once. V was cut by 3 bases and J by 3 bases, with 15 bases left in between. CDR1 and CDR2 from the germline V gene are SEHNR and FQNEAQ (reference sequence). This CDR3 has 16 residues. The chain joins TRBV7-9 to TRBJ1-3, with D maybe TRBD1 (5 bases). The sequencing sample was made of peripheral blood. This sequence was found in a woman in her 30s who had recovered from COVID-19. In DNA form, the CDR3 reads TGTGCCAGCAGCTTTCTAATGGGGGGGAATGGAAACACCATATATTTT. Translating gives CASSFLMGGNGNTIYF.